The 24 T cell receptor beta chains listed next were all sequenced from one sample in a study of T cells in Graves' hyperthyroidism and ophthalmopathy. Amplification yielded TCR beta CDR3 regions, with RNA transcripts as the source. HTBI primers were the set used in a first-round RT-PCR of the TCR CDR3. TCRdb independently ran MiXCR on the multiplex PCR reads; one entry per CDR3 protein. This sample carries 500,000 to 650,000 distinct CDR3 sequences, 15% to 20% of them seen once, and the ten largest clones take 47%. The specimen sequenced was blood. These receptor sequences come from a man aged 40-49 years with Graves' ophthalmopathy.

This clonotype was counted a few times. The V call is TRBV7-3, the J call TRBJ1-3; D is uncertain. Trimming stripped 2 bases from V and 1 base from J, with 9 bases between. The CDR3 is made up of 15 amino acids. In germline, CDR1 is SGHTA, CDR2 FQGTGA. CDR3 region: CASSLDFGSGNTIYF. CDR3 nucleotide sequence: TGTGCCAGCAGCTTAGATTTCGGGTCTGGAAACACCATATATTTT.

This clonotype was detected many times. The chain employs TRBV6-2 or TRBV6-3 and TRBJ2-1; a possible D gene is TRBD1 (5 bases). Deletions cut 2 bases from V and 1 base from J, with 6 bases between. The CDR3 covers 14 residues. Looked up from germline, CDR1 is MNHEY and CDR2 is SVGEGT. As DNA, the CDR3 is TGTGCCAGCAGTTACAGGGGATCCTACAATGAGCAGTTCTTC. It encodes CASSYRGSYNEQFF.

This clonotype was counted a few times. The chain recombines TRBV7-8 with TRBJ2-5; D unresolved. The V end lost 1 base, the J end lost 7 bases, and 13 bases lay between the germline ends. The CDR3 is 14 residues long. Germline V gene data show CDR1 as SGHVS and CDR2 as FQNEAQ. CDR3 in DNA: TGTGCCAGCAGCTTAGGGCCCGGGTCGGCGACCCAGTACTTC. This encodes CASSLGPGSATQYF.

The V gene is TRBV5-1, the J gene TRBJ1-1; D uncertain. The V gene's germline CDR1 is SGHRS and CDR2 YFSETQ. This CDR3 has 10 residues. Deletions cut 8 bases from V and 3 bases from J, with 5 bases between. The CDR3 DNA reads as TGCGCCAGGAAGGACACTGAAGCTTTCTTT. Its translation: CARKDTEAFF.

The chain links TRBV19 to TRBJ1-5, with TRBD1 matching 7 bases. V shed 3 bases and J 4 bases; nucleotides not matched to a gene: 6. The V gene's germline CDR1 is LNHDA and CDR2 SQIVND (reference sequence). The CDR3 runs to 15 residues. The chain's CDR3 is CASSIVGQTNQPQHF. In DNA form, the CDR3 reads TGTGCCAGTAGTATCGTGGGACAGACAAATCAGCCCCAGCATTTT.

This clonotype has a count of ten or more. The chain has TRBV20-1 and TRBJ2-3; no clear D gene. The CDR3 has 13 residues. Germline CDR1 and CDR2: DFQATT and SNEGSKA (reference sequence). V lost 3 bases and J 6 bases, leaving 13 bases between the germline ends. The CDR3, as DNA: TGCAGTGCTAGGTGGCTGGATTTTGATACGCAGTATTTT. Encoded protein: CSARWLDFDTQYF.

This clonotype was found a few times. This rearrangement joins TRBV6-1 to TRBJ2-1; 9 nucleotides match TRBD1. The CDR3 has 15 amino acids. With 6 bases clipped from V and 0 bases from J, the junction kept 3 bases outside the gene matches. Germline V lookup: CDR1 MNHNS, CDR2 SASEGT. CDR3 protein: CASSSTGGSYNEQFF. The CDR3 DNA reads as TGTGCCAGCAGCTCGACAGGGGGCTCCTACAATGAGCAGTTCTTC.

This clonotype was recorded only once. This may come from a read error, since a much larger clone is one base off. V usage is TRBV3-1 and J usage is TRBJ2-1; D may be TRBD2 (5 bases). Matching the DNA end better, TRBJ2-7 makes the J call doubtful. The CDR3 is 15 residues long. The germline CDR1 and CDR2 sequences are LGHDT and YNNKEL (reference sequence). The CDR3 sequence: CASSQYRGPGNEQYF. The CDR3 DNA reads as TGTGCCAGCAGCCAATACCGCGGGCCGGGCAATGAGCAGTACTTC.

This chain links TRBV6-2 or TRBV6-3 with TRBJ2-5; either TRBD1 or TRBD2 may fit D (5 bases each). V lost 5 bases to trimming and J lost 2 bases, with 12 bases between them. CDR1 and CDR2 from the germline V gene are MNHEY and SVGEGT. CDR3 length equals 14 residues. For the CDR3, the DNA is TGTGCCAGCAGTCACTGGGGACCTCAAGAGACCCAGTACTTC. Its translation is CASSHWGPQETQYF.

Turning to this clonotype: A much larger clone lies one base from this, so it may be a read error. J is TRBJ2-7 and V is TRBV20-1; D perhaps matches TRBD2 (7 bases). The V gene's germline CDR1 is DFQATT and CDR2 SNEGSKA (reference sequence). The CDR3 runs 16 residues. The CDR3 sequence: CSAREAGALALYGQYF. The CDR3 nucleotides read TGCAGTGCTAGAGAGGCGGGGGCCCTCGCCCTATACGGGCAGTACTTC.

This clonotype has only a few counts. V is TRBV5-8 and J is TRBJ1-1; D ambiguous. Trimming removed 1 base at V and 2 bases at J, with 9 bases between. The CDR3 sequence is 14 residues long. Per the germline V gene, CDR1 is SGHTS and CDR2 is YDEGEE. CDR3 sequence reads: CASSLLVGNTEAFF. The CDR3, as DNA: TGTGCCAGCAGCTTGTTAGTTGGCAACACTGAAGCTTTCTTT.

This clonotype was observed a few times. The chain carries TRBV11-2 and TRBJ2-1, with 16 bases that match TRBD2. This CDR3 is built from 18 residues. Germline V CDR1 and CDR2: SGHAT, FQNNGV. Trimming cost V 8 bases and J 9 bases; bases outside gene matches: 16. This CDR3 reads CASGYPPTGTSGGVEQFF. CDR3 coding DNA: TGTGCCAGCGGATACCCCCCTACCGGGACTAGCGGGGGGGTTGAGCAGTTCTTC.

This clonotype was found a few times. The chain has TRBV27 and TRBJ2-1; 7 bases are a match to TRBD1. Germline V gene data show CDR1 as MNHEY and CDR2 as SMNVEV (reference sequence). CDR3 length: 15 residues. Trimming took 6 bases from V and 2 from J; bases not matched to a gene: 7. The CDR3 nucleotides read TGTGCCAGCAGACCTAGACAGGGACCCTACAATGAGCAGTTCTTC. Translated, it gives CASRPRQGPYNEQFF.

This clonotype was seen at least ten times. This rearrangement joins TRBV7-9 to TRBJ1-2, with D possibly being TRBD1 (5 bases). V was trimmed by 5 bases and J by 6 bases, leaving 13 bases between them. The CDR3 has 13 amino acids. Germline CDR1 SEHNR, CDR2 FQNEAQ (reference sequence). The CDR3 DNA is TGTGCCAGCAGCACGGGGGGGGTTGATGGCTACACCTTC. It translates to CASSTGGVDGYTF. Together with reference TRBV7-9 and TRBJ1-2, the CDR3 gives the full variable domain: DTGVSQNPRHKITKRGQNVTFRCDPISEHNRLYWYRQTLGQGPEFLTYFQNEAQLEKSRLLSDRFSAERPKGSFSTLEIQRTEQGDSAMYLCASSTGGVDGYTFGSGTRLTVV.

Ten or more counts support this clonotype. This chain joins TRBV3-1 and TRBJ1-2; D is possibly TRBD1 (5 bases). Trimming shortened V by 0 bases and J by 8 bases, and 13 bases separated the two germline ends. The CDR3 loop spans 14 amino acids. The germline gives CDR1 LGHDT, CDR2 YNNKEL (reference sequence). CDR3 protein: CASSQEPGPNGYTF. The CDR3 region has the DNA TGTGCCAGCAGCCAAGAGCCGGGGCCCAACGGCTACACCTTC. Full variable domain (outside the CDR3, taken from reference TRBV3-1 and TRBJ1-2): DTAVSQTPKYLVTQMGNDKSIKCEQNLGHDTMYWYKQDSKKFLKIMFSYNNKELIINETVPNRFSPKSPDKAHLNLHINSLELGDSAVYFCASSQEPGPNGYTFGSGTRLTVV.

This clonotype was observed a few times. The J gene is TRBJ2-1, the V gene TRBV6-2 or TRBV6-3; a possible D gene is TRBD1 (5 bases). The CDR3 spans 18 residues. V dropped 2 bases and J dropped 3 bases, with 20 bases sitting between them. From germline, CDR1 is MNHEY and CDR2 SVGEGT. Here the CDR3 DNA reads TGTGCCAGCAGTTACAAAGTTTCGGACACTTCGAACTACAATGAGCAGTTCTTC. It encodes CASSYKVSDTSNYNEQFF.

The gene calls are TRBV20-1 and TRBJ2-1, with D perhaps matching TRBD2 (6 bases). Germline-derived CDR1 and CDR2 are DFQATT and SNEGSKA (reference sequence). V lost 0 bases and J lost 7, with 19 bases in between. The CDR3 is 16 residues long. CDR3 protein: CSARELVGGRMNEQFF. As DNA, the CDR3 is TGCAGTGCTAGAGAACTAGTGGGGGGTCGCATGAATGAGCAGTTCTTC.

This clonotype came up a few times. The CDR3 region has the DNA TGTGCCAGCACCCCAAGCACCGGGACAGATACGCAGTATTTT. It codes for CASTPSTGTDTQYF. The chain employs TRBV7-9 and TRBJ2-3; D is undetermined. CDR1 and CDR2 from the germline V gene are SEHNR and FQNEAQ (reference sequence). CDR3 size: 14 residues. V was clipped by 7 bases and J by 3 bases, with 14 bases between them. The whole variable domain, remainder taken from reference TRBV7-9 and TRBJ2-3, is DTGVSQNPRHKITKRGQNVTFRCDPISEHNRLYWYRQTLGQGPEFLTYFQNEAQLEKSRLLSDRFSAERPKGSFSTLEIQRTEQGDSAMYLCASTPSTGTDTQYFGPGTRLTVL.

This clonotype was counted at least ten times. The V call is TRBV12-3 or TRBV12-4, the J call TRBJ1-1; 7 bases are shared with TRBD1. Trimming removed 5 bases from V and 4 bases from J; junction bases left unmatched: 4. The CDR3 runs 13 residues. In DNA, the CDR3 is TGTGCCAGCAGTCGCCGACAGGGCACTGAAGCTTTCTTT. Translating it yields CASSRRQGTEAFF.

The sample holds a few counts of this clonotype. V and J are TRBV7-3 and TRBJ2-6; D is uncertain. This CDR3 spans 14 amino acids. The V end lost 2 bases, the J end lost 0 bases, and 2 bases lay between the germline ends. The germline gives CDR1 SGHTA, CDR2 FQGTGA. CDR3 nucleotide sequence: TGTGCCAGCAGCTTATACTCTGGGGCCAACGTCCTGACTTTC. It specifies CASSLYSGANVLTF.

This clonotype occurred many times. The V and J genes are TRBV18 and TRBJ2-7; D not resolved. The CDR3 has 13 residues. Germline V lookup: CDR1 KGHSH, CDR2 LQKENI. V was cut by 5 bases and J by 4 bases, with 12 bases left in between. The CDR3 region is CASSERATYEQYF. As DNA, the CDR3 is TGTGCCAGCTCAGAAAGGGCAACGTACGAGCAGTACTTC. The variable domain in full, with the rest retrieved from reference TRBV18 and TRBJ2-7, is NAGVMQNPRHLVRRRGQEARLRCSPMKGHSHVYWYRQLPEEGLKFMVYLQKENIIDESGMPKERFSAEFPKEGPSILRIQQVVRGDSAAYFCASSERATYEQYFGPGTRLTVT.

This clonotype was detected many times. The chain couples TRBV7-3 to TRBJ2-3, with 9 bases lining up with TRBD2. This CDR3 spans 15 amino acids. V shed 5 bases, J shed 0 bases, and the junction held 3 bases outside the gene matches. Germline CDR1 reads SGHTA; CDR2 reads FQGTGA. The CDR3 sequence: CASSPSGVSTDTQYF. Here the CDR3 DNA reads TGTGCCAGCAGCCCTAGCGGGGTGAGCACAGATACGCAGTATTTT.

This sequence joins TRBV28 and TRBJ2-7; D possibly corresponds to TRBD2 (6 bases). The V end lost 8 bases, the J end lost 5 bases, and 19 bases lay between the germline ends. Germline V lookup: CDR1 MDHEN, CDR2 SYDVKM. The CDR3 runs to 14 residues. CDR3 loop: CASGRDSASHEQYF. Written as DNA, the CDR3 is TGTGCCAGCGGGCGGGATAGCGCATCCCACGAGCAGTACTTC.

The chain recombines TRBV14 with TRBJ2-3, with 9 bases aligning to TRBD2. The germline V gene encodes CDR1 SGHDN and CDR2 FVKESK. This CDR3 is built from 16 residues. The V gene end was trimmed by 4 bases and the J gene end by 6 bases; junction bases not matched to a gene: 11. CDR3 sequence: CASSLSGRWDEDTQYF. The CDR3 nucleotides are TGTGCCAGCAGCCTTAGCGGGAGATGGGACGAGGATACGCAGTATTTT.